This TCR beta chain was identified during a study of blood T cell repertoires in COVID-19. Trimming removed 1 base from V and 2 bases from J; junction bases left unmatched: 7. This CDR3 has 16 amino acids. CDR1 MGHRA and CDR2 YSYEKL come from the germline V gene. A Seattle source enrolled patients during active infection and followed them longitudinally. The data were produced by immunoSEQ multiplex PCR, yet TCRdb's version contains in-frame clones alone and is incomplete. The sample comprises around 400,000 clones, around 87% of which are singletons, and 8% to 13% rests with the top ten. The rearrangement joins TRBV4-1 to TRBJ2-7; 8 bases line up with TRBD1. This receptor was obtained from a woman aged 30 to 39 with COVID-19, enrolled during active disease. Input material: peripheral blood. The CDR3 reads CASSQAVSGGPYEQYF. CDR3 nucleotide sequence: TGCGCCAGCAGCCAAGCCGTCTCAGGGGGCCCCTACGAGCAGTACTTC.